The 27 T cell receptor beta chains below all came from one sample that was sequenced in a study of T cells in localized non-small cell lung cancer. Some clones are missing from TCRdb's copy, which holds only in-frame ones; the method was immunoSEQ multiplex PCR. Of about 77,000 clones listed, more than 75% are singletons. The source was peripheral blood, collected before any cancer treatment. Receptor source: a woman aged 35 to 70 with stage I squamous cell lung carcinoma.

V gene TRBV7-2 combines with J gene TRBJ2-3, with D unclear. Trimming removed 2 bases at V and 0 bases at J, with 6 bases between. CDR1 is SGHTA and CDR2 is FQGNSA in the germline V gene. CDR3 size: 14 residues. The CDR3 reads CASSLIASTDTQYF. The CDR3 DNA sequence: TGTGCCAGCAGCTTAATCGCCAGCACAGATACGCAGTATTTT.

The CDR3 is CASSLGLLGPGEQYF. CDR3 sequence (DNA): TGTGCCAGCAGCTTAGGACTACTAGGCCCGGGGGAGCAGTACTTC. The J gene is TRBJ2-7, the V gene TRBV7-2; weak D call: TRBD2 (5 bases). The V and J ends lost 1 base and 7 bases respectively, with 17 bases between them. The V gene's germline CDR1 is SGHTA and CDR2 FQGNSA. This CDR3 is built from 15 residues.

The CDR3 loop reads CASSMTGVGYGYTF. CDR3 nucleotides: TGTGCCAGCAGCATGACAGGGGTGGGGTATGGCTACACCTTC. The genes are TRBV7-3 and TRBJ1-2, with TRBD1 matching over 8 bases. The J segment lost 5 bases and the V segment lost 5 bases, leaving 7 bases of the junction unmatched. The length of the CDR3 is 14 residues. The germline CDR1 and CDR2 sequences are SGHTA and FQGTGA. The full variable domain, completed using reference TRBV7-3 and TRBJ1-2, is GAGVSQTPSNKVTEKGKYVELRCDPISGHTALYWYRQSLGQGPEFLIYFQGTGAADDSGLPNDRFFAVRPEGSVSTLKIQRTERGDSAVYLCASSMTGVGYGYTFGSGTRLTVV.

The V and J genes are TRBV5-1 and TRBJ2-7; possibly TRBD1 for D (6 bases). Trimming left V 0 bases short and J 6 bases short, with 19 bases between. CDR1 and CDR2 (germline): SGHRS, YFSETQ. The CDR3 totals 16 residues. The CDR3 sequence: CASSLEPDRPGSEQYF. CDR3 DNA: TGCGCCAGCAGCTTGGAACCCGACAGGCCTGGATCCGAGCAGTACTTC.

This chain connects TRBV6-5 to TRBJ2-1; the match to TRBD1 covers 7 bases. The junction had 7 bases not matched to a gene; V was cut back by 6 bases and J by 2 bases. Germline V gene lookup returns CDR1 MNHEY and CDR2 SVGAGI. The CDR3 is 15 residues long. The CDR3 here is CASSVAGGPYNEQFF. As DNA, the CDR3 is TGTGCCAGCAGCGTCGCAGGGGGTCCCTACAATGAGCAGTTCTTC.

The rearrangement joins TRBV7-3 to TRBJ2-1; 11 bases are shared with TRBD1. Germline CDR1 reads SGHTA; CDR2 reads FQGTGA. CDR3 size: 15 residues. With 4 bases clipped from V and 8 bases from J, the junction kept 7 bases outside the gene matches. CDR3 amino acids: CASSYSGTGGYEQFF. DNA for the CDR3: TGTGCCAGCAGCTATTCCGGGACAGGGGGATATGAGCAGTTCTTC.

The CDR3 coding sequence is TGTGCCAGCAGCCTGGGACAGACTAATGAAAAACTGTTTTTT. Encoded protein: CASSLGQTNEKLFF. V gene TRBV5-4 combines with J gene TRBJ1-4, with 7 bases fitting TRBD1. The CDR3 consists of 14 residues. After removal of 4 bases from V and 2 bases from J, the junction contained 2 bases not matched to a gene. Germline CDR1 reads SGHNT; CDR2 reads YYREEE (reference sequence).

The V gene is TRBV5-1, the J gene TRBJ1-1, with no clear D. Trimming cost V 3 bases and J 7 bases, with 7 bases left between them. CDR3 length: 11 residues. Germline CDR1 and CDR2: SGHRS and YFSETQ. The CDR3 region has the DNA TGCGCCAGCAGCTGGCGGGGTGAAGCTTTCTTT. This codes for CASSWRGEAFF. The variable domain in full, completed from reference TRBV5-1 and TRBJ1-1, reads KAGVTQTPRYLIKTRGQQVTLSCSPISGHRSVSWYQQTPGQGLQFLFEYFSETQRNKGNFPGRFSGRQFSNSRSEMNVSTLELGDSALYLCASSWRGEAFFGQGTRLTVV.

For the CDR3, the DNA is TGTGCCTGGAGTGTAGAAGCGGGGGGGCTGGAGACCCAGTACTTC. Residues: CAWSVEAGGLETQYF. This rearrangement joins TRBV30 to TRBJ2-5, with 10 bases identical to TRBD2. Trimming at V came to 0 bases and at J to 5 bases, leaving 6 bases not matched to a gene. This CDR3 has 15 residues. Looked up from germline, CDR1 is GTSNPN and CDR2 is SVGIG (reference sequence). The full variable domain, in which reference TRBV30 and TRBJ2-5 provide the parts outside the CDR3, is SQTIHQWPATLVQPVGSPLSLECTVEGTSNPNLYWYRQAAGRGLQLLFYSVGIGQISSEVPQNLSASRPQDRQFILSSKKLLLSDSGFYLCAWSVEAGGLETQYFGPGTRLLVL.

The chain is built from TRBV5-4 and TRBJ2-3, with 8 bases identical to TRBD2. CDR3 length: 15 residues. The V gene end was trimmed by 3 bases and the J gene end by 5 bases; junction bases not matched to a gene: 8. Looked up from germline, CDR1 is SGHNT and CDR2 is YYREEE (reference sequence). The CDR3 nucleotides are TGTGCCAGCAGCTCCACGGGGGGGGCTAGAGATACGCAGTATTTT. Translating gives CASSSTGGARDTQYF. The variable domain in full, with the rest retrieved from reference TRBV5-4 and TRBJ2-3, is ETGVTQSPTHLIKTRGQQVTLRCSSQSGHNTVSWYQQALGQGPQFIFQYYREEENGRGNFPPRFSGLQFPNYSSELNVNALELDDSALYLCASSSTGGARDTQYFGPGTRLTVL.

This chain links TRBV18 with TRBJ1-6, with 7 nucleotides matching TRBD1. This CDR3 contains 14 residues. The V and J ends lost 6 bases and 10 bases, in that order; junction bases with no gene match: 9. Per the germline V gene, CDR1 is KGHSH and CDR2 is LQKENI. CDR3 nucleotide sequence: TGTGCCAGCTCCGTAACAGGGGAGGGCTCACCCCTCCACTTT. Its translation: CASSVTGEGSPLHF.

The chain combines TRBV6-5 with TRBJ2-3, with no clear D. This CDR3 spans 12 amino acids. Per germline, CDR1 MNHEY and CDR2 SVGAGI. V shed 5 bases and J shed 6 bases, with 9 bases lying between them. The DNA for the CDR3 is TGTGCCAGCAGTCAAAGCTCGGATACGCAGTATTTT. Residues: CASSQSSDTQYF.

This chain uses TRBV30 with TRBJ2-5, with 7 bases that match TRBD1. J lost 2 bases, V lost 3 bases, and 6 bases had no gene match. The CDR3 has 14 residues. CDR1 is GTSNPN, CDR2 SVGIG, per germline (reference sequence). The CDR3 here is CAWSGTAVQETQYF. CDR3 bases: TGTGCCTGGAGCGGGACAGCGGTACAAGAGACCCAGTACTTC.

V usage is TRBV18 and J usage is TRBJ2-5, with D perhaps matching TRBD1 or TRBD2 (5 bases each). There are 16 residues in the CDR3. Germline V gene data show CDR1 as KGHSH and CDR2 as LQKENI. The V end lost 3 bases, the J end lost 3 bases, and 17 bases lay between the germline ends. CDR3 amino acids: CASSPGDGRPKETQYF. The DNA for the CDR3 is TGTGCCAGCTCACCGGGGGACGGAAGACCAAAAGAGACCCAGTACTTC.

The chain carries TRBV6-5 and TRBJ2-7; the match to TRBD1 covers 9 bases. Germline lookup yields CDR1 MNHEY and CDR2 SVGAGI. The CDR3 covers 14 residues. J gave up 4 bases and V 6 bases, and 7 bases lay outside the gene matches. The CDR3 region is CASSPDRGSYEQYF. CDR3 DNA: TGTGCCAGCAGCCCGGACAGGGGATCATACGAGCAGTACTTC.

The chain links TRBV19 to TRBJ2-1; maybe TRBD2 (5 bases). The CDR3 is 16 amino acids. The germline gives CDR1 LNHDA, CDR2 SQIVND (reference sequence). Trimming left V 0 bases short and J 0 bases short, with 9 bases between. The CDR3 DNA reads TGTGCCAGTAGTATAGAGGCTAGCAGCTCCTACAATGAGCAGTTCTTC. Protein product: CASSIEASSSYNEQFF.

The gene calls are TRBV20-1 and TRBJ1-2; D gene ambiguous. CDR1 is DFQATT, CDR2 SNEGSKA, per germline (reference sequence). V shed 3 bases and J shed 8 bases, with 10 bases lying between them. CDR3 length: 11 residues. CDR3 residues: CSASRPRGYTF. The CDR3 DNA reads TGCAGTGCTAGCAGACCTCGAGGCTACACCTTC.

This clone has more than one count but fewer than ten. The J gene is TRBJ2-7, the V gene TRBV5-1, with D unclear. CDR3 length: 16 amino acids. V was pared by 2 bases and J by 0 bases, with 15 bases between. The V gene's germline CDR1 is SGHRS and CDR2 YFSETQ. Here the CDR3 DNA reads TGCGCCAGCAGCTTAGGCGATGGGCCCTCCTCCTACGAGCAGTACTTC. Protein sequence: CASSLGDGPSSYEQYF. Variable domain in full (rest from reference TRBV5-1 and TRBJ2-7): KAGVTQTPRYLIKTRGQQVTLSCSPISGHRSVSWYQQTPGQGLQFLFEYFSETQRNKGNFPGRFSGRQFSNSRSEMNVSTLELGDSALYLCASSLGDGPSSYEQYFGPGTRLTVT.

The chain combines TRBV19 with TRBJ1-2; no reliable D call. There are 15 residues in the CDR3. Trimming left V 0 bases short and J 5 bases short, with 13 bases between. The V gene's germline CDR1 is LNHDA and CDR2 SQIVND (reference sequence). This CDR3 reads CASSIEVGRPYGYTF. CDR3 bases: TGTGCCAGTAGTATAGAAGTCGGACGGCCTTATGGCTACACCTTC.

The rearrangement uses TRBV27 and TRBJ1-1, with a tentative D call TRBD1 (5 bases). This CDR3 spans 13 amino acids. Germline CDR1 and CDR2: MNHEY and SMNVEV (reference sequence). Deletions cut 2 bases from V and 6 bases from J, with 10 bases between. CDR3 nucleotide sequence: TGTGCCAGCAGTTTACAGGGATCACCTGAAGCTTTCTTT. This translates into CASSLQGSPEAFF.

The genes are TRBV5-1 and TRBJ2-3, with a possible D match to TRBD1 (6 bases). The V gene lost 7 bases and the J gene lost 3 bases, with 18 bases spanning the gap. Germline-derived CDR1 and CDR2 are SGHRS and YFSETQ. The CDR3 runs to 15 residues. DNA of the CDR3: TGCGCCAGCCAGAGGGTGGGGGACATAACAGATACGCAGTATTTT. It encodes CASQRVGDITDTQYF.

This chain joins TRBV19 and TRBJ1-1; a possible D gene is TRBD1 (5 bases). The CDR3 consists of 14 residues. From germline, CDR1 is LNHDA and CDR2 SQIVND (reference sequence). V lost 9 bases, J lost 3 bases, and 17 bases lay in between. The CDR3 here is CASRDFLWDTEAFF. CDR3 coding DNA: TGTGCCAGCCGGGACTTTCTTTGGGACACTGAAGCTTTCTTT.

The chain is built from TRBV2 and TRBJ2-3; 7 nucleotides match TRBD1. After removal of 5 bases from V and 5 bases from J, the junction contained 4 bases not matched to a gene. The CDR3 contains 13 residues. Per the germline V gene, CDR1 is SNHLY and CDR2 is FYNNEI. The CDR3 spells CASSTGVQDTQYF. The CDR3 DNA sequence: TGTGCCAGCAGTACAGGGGTTCAAGATACGCAGTATTTT.

The genes are TRBV9 and TRBJ2-2; TRBD2 matches 7 bases. CDR1 is SGDLS and CDR2 is YYNGEE in the germline V gene. This CDR3 spans 16 amino acids. With V trimmed by 0 bases and J by 0 bases, 2 bases remained unmatched. The CDR3 sequence: CASSVVGGTNTGELFF. The CDR3 DNA sequence: TGTGCCAGCAGCGTAGTCGGGGGGACGAACACCGGGGAGCTGTTTTTT.

The chain employs TRBV9 and TRBJ2-5, with a weak D call TRBD1 (5 bases). Trimming removed 0 bases at V and 4 bases at J, with 10 bases between. Germline CDR1 SGDLS, CDR2 YYNGEE. The CDR3 loop spans 14 amino acids. The CDR3 loop is CASSVVGQGETQYF. DNA of the CDR3: TGTGCCAGCAGCGTAGTGGGGCAAGGAGAGACCCAGTACTTC.

This chain uses TRBV11-2 with TRBJ1-3; D remains unclear. With 5 bases removed from V and 0 bases from J, the gap between germline ends came to 11 bases. Germline V gives CDR1 SGHAT, CDR2 FQNNGV. The CDR3 extends over 15 amino acids. As DNA, the CDR3 is TGTGCCAGCAGCCTCGATCTGACCTCTGGAAACACCATATATTTT. This gives the protein CASSLDLTSGNTIYF.

The chain is built from TRBV7-2 and TRBJ1-6; the D is unclear. This CDR3 contains 13 residues. V was trimmed by 1 base and J by 8 bases, leaving 6 bases between them. CDR1 and CDR2 from the germline V gene are SGHTA and FQGNSA. CDR3 DNA: TGTGCCAGCAGCTTAGAAAGGTATTCACCCCTCCACTTT. It specifies CASSLERYSPLHF.